This T cell receptor beta chain was found in a study of blood T cell repertoires in COVID-19. Study background: The United States, Italy and Spain provided the acute and convalescent COVID-19 samples. Sources were T cells, B-cell-depleted T cells, or PBMCs; the material itself was cDNA or gDNA.

The length of the CDR3 is 13 residues. With 5 bases clipped from V and 6 bases from J, the junction kept 4 bases outside the gene matches. Germline-derived CDR1 and CDR2 are MDHEN and SYDVKM. In its sample, this clone was seen once. Original methodology: Scientists estimated how many nucleated cells there were by amplifying reference gene primers. Only in-frame clones appear in the TCRdb table, and some are missing; sequencing was by immunoSEQ multiplex PCR. V, J and clone size derive from that table, while D and trimming were established from the DNA sequence. The sample lists 89,000 or so clones, roughly 83% seen once, with under 8.5% in the top ten.

This clonotype originated in a man aged 50 to 60 with active COVID-19. Input material: peripheral blood. V gene TRBV28 combines with J gene TRBJ1-2; 9 bases agree with TRBD1. In DNA form, the CDR3 reads TGTGCCAGCAGTGAGACAGGGGGTGATGGCTACACCTTC. Residues: CASSETGGDGYTF.